The 9 T cell receptor beta chains reported below all come from one sample, sequenced in a study of T cells in Graves' hyperthyroidism and ophthalmopathy. Amplified TCR beta CDR3 regions derived from RNA transcripts. During a first-round RT-PCR of the TCR CDR3, the HTBI primer set was used. TCRdb re-called the multiplex PCR reads with MiXCR, one entry per CDR3 protein. The table records fewer than 450,000 distinct CDR3 sequences, about 15% of them present only once. Specimen: blood. These receptors all come from a woman aged 55-69 years with Graves' ophthalmopathy.

This clonotype was seen many times. The V and J genes are TRBV30 and TRBJ2-7; D is uncertain. V dropped 2 bases and J dropped 2 bases, with 10 bases sitting between them. The CDR3 runs to 13 residues. The germline V gene has CDR1 GTSNPN and CDR2 SVGIG (reference sequence). The chain's CDR3 is CAWSSYRTYEQYF. In DNA form, the CDR3 reads TGTGCCTGGAGTTCTTATCGTACCTACGAGCAGTACTTC.

This clonotype was recorded many times. The chain is built from TRBV6-1 and TRBJ2-2; 8 positions agree with TRBD1. Germline V gives CDR1 MNHNS, CDR2 SASEGT. V lost 5 bases, J lost 1 base, and 3 bases stayed unmatched. There are 15 residues in the CDR3. CDR3 amino acids: CASSRQGWNTGELFF. Here the CDR3 DNA reads TGTGCCAGCAGTAGACAGGGGTGGAACACCGGGGAGCTGTTTTTT.

This clonotype was observed many times. The chain joins TRBV6-1 to TRBJ2-1, with 12 positions matching TRBD2. With 5 bases clipped from V and 4 bases from J, the junction kept 15 bases outside the gene matches. CDR3 length: 19 residues. Germline CDR1 reads MNHNS; CDR2 reads SASEGT. The CDR3 loop is CASSRHGLAGGNRYNEQFF. CDR3 coding DNA: TGTGCCAGCAGTCGTCATGGGCTAGCGGGAGGGAATCGGTACAATGAGCAGTTCTTC.

This clonotype was seen ten or more times. The chain links TRBV12-3 or TRBV12-4 to TRBJ1-1; 8 positions agree with TRBD1. The CDR3 has 16 amino acids. Trimming took 6 bases from V and 2 from J; bases not matched to a gene: 11. The CDR3 is CASSSGTGFHNTEAFF. The CDR3 nucleotides are TGTGCCAGCAGCTCCGGGACAGGTTTCCATAACACTGAAGCTTTCTTT.

This clonotype was counted a single time. The chain joins TRBV20-1 to TRBJ2-7; D call uncertain. CDR1 is DFQATT and CDR2 is SNEGSKA in the germline V gene (reference sequence). This CDR3 contains 14 residues. V lost 5 bases and J lost 2, with 16 bases in between. Here the CDR3 reads CSASTGISAYEQYF. Here the CDR3 DNA reads TGCAGTGCTTCGACGGGCATCAGCGCCTACGAGCAGTACTTC.

Ten or more counts support this clonotype. The chain recombines TRBV12-3 or TRBV12-4 with TRBJ2-5; weak D call: TRBD1 (8 bases). Trimming removed 2 bases from V and 5 bases from J, with 21 bases in between. The CDR3 covers 17 residues. The CDR3 coding sequence is TGTGCCAGCAGTTTATGGGGGGGGGACAGGCTATACGAGACCCAGTACTTC. Protein product: CASSLWGGDRLYETQYF.

This clonotype has ten or more counts. The chain employs TRBV11-2 and TRBJ2-1; D is perhaps TRBD2 (5 bases). Per germline, CDR1 SGHAT and CDR2 FQNNGV. V dropped 5 bases and J dropped 2 bases, with 16 bases sitting between them. This CDR3 is built from 16 residues. The CDR3 DNA reads TGTGCCAGCAGCCCCAGAGCCGGGAACACCTACAATGAGCAGTTCTTC. It translates to CASSPRAGNTYNEQFF.

This clonotype was observed many times. The chain uses TRBV18 and TRBJ2-7, with D perhaps matching TRBD2 (6 bases). The V end was cut by 6 bases, the J end by 3 bases, with 12 bases between. The length of the CDR3 is 13 residues. From germline, CDR1 is KGHSH and CDR2 LQKENI. The CDR3: CASSYGLNYEQYF. CDR3 bases: TGTGCCAGCTCCTACGGACTAAACTACGAGCAGTACTTC. The variable domain in full, completed from reference TRBV18 and TRBJ2-7, reads NAGVMQNPRHLVRRRGQEARLRCSPMKGHSHVYWYRQLPEEGLKFMVYLQKENIIDESGMPKERFSAEFPKEGPSILRIQQVVRGDSAAYFCASSYGLNYEQYFGPGTRLTVT.

This clonotype occurred a few times. J is TRBJ1-4 and V is TRBV5-4; D perhaps matches TRBD1 (5 bases). The CDR3 loop spans 15 amino acids. CDR1 SGHNT and CDR2 YYREEE come from the germline V gene (reference sequence). The germline V and J ends were trimmed by 4 bases and 8 bases, with 18 bases remaining between them. CDR3 sequence reads: CASSLGGTNGEKLFF. The CDR3, as DNA: TGTGCCAGCAGCCTGGGGGGGACCAACGGGGAAAAACTGTTTTTT.